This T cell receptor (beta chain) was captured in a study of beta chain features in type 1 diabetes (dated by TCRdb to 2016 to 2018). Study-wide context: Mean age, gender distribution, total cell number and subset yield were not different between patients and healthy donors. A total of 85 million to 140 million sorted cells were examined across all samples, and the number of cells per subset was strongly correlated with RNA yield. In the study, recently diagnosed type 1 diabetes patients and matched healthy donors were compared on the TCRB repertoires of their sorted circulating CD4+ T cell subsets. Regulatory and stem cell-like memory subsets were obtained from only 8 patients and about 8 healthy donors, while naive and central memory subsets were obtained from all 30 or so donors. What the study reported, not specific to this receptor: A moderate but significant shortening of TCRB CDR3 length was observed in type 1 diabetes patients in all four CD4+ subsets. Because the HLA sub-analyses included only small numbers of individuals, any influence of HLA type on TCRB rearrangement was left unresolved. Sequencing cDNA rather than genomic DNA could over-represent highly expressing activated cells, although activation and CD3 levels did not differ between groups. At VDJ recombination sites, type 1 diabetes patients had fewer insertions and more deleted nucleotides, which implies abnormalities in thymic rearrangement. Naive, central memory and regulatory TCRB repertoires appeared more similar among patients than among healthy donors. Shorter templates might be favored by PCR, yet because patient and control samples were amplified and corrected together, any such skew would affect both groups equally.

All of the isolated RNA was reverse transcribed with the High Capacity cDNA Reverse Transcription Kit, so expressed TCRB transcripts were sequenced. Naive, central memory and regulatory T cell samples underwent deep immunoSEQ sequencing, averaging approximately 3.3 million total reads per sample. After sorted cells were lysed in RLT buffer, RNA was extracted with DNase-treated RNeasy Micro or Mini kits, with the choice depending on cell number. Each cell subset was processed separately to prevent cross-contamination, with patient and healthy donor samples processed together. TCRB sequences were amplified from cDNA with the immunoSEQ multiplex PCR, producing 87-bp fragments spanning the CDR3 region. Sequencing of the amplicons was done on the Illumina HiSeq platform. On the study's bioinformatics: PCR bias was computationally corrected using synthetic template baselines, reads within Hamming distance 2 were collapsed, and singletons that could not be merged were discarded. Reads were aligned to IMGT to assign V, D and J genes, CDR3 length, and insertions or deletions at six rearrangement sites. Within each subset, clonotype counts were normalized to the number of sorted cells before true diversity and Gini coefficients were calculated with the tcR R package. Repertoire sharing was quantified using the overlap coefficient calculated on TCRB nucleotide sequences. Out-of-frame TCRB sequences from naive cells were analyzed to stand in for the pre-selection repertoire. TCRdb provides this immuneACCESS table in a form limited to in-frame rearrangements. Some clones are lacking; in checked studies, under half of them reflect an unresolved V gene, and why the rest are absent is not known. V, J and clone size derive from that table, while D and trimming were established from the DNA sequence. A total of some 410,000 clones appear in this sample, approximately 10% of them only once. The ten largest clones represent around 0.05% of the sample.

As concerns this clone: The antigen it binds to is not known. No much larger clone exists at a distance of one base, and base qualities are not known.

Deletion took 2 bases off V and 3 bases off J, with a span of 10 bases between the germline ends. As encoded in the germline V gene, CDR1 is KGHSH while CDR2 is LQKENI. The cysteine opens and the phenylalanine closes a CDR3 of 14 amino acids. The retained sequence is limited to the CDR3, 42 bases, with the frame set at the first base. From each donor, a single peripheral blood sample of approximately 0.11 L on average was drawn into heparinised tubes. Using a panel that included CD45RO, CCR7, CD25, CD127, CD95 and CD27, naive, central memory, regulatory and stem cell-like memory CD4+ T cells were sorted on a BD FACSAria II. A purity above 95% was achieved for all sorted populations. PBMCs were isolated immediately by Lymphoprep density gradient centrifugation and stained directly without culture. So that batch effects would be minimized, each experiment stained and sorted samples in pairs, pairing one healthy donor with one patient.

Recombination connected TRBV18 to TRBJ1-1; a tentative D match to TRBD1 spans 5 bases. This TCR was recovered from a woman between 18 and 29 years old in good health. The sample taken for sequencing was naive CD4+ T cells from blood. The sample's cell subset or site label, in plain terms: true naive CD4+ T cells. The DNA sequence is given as TGTGCCAGCTCACCAATCGGGGCGGACACTGAAGCTTTCTTT. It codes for CASSPIGADTEAFF. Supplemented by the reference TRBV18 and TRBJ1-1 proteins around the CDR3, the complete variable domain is NAGVMQNPRHLVRRRGQEARLRCSPMKGHSHVYWYRQLPEEGLKFMVYLQKENIIDESGMPKERFSAEFPKEGPSILRIQQVVRGDSAAYFCASSPIGADTEAFFGQGTRLTVV.